A selection of T cell receptor beta chains follows, all from one sample in a study of CD4 and CD8 cells across lung adenocarcinoma regions. TCRdb passed the PCR reads through MiXCR, listing each CDR3 protein once. The sample has fewer than 3,500 distinct CDR3 sequences, about 62% seen once. The sample taken for sequencing was CD8+ T cells from the margin of a lung tumor. The receptors were sampled from a female donor with lung adenocarcinoma. The CD4 and CD8 labels of this study may be unreliable. Both conserved end residues are part of each CDR3. The order of the fields is J gene, clone size, D gene, V gene, CDR3 protein, CDR3 DNA. D genes are given only for firm matches. Not every row has a clone size; where given, it reads once, few, many or a size class.

j_call: TRBJ2-3
clone_size: -
d_call: TRBD2
v_call: TRBV10-3
cdr3_aa: CGGGAGGGDQETQYF
cdr3_nt: TGTGGCGGGGGGGCCGGGGGGGGAGACCAAGAGACGCAGTATTTC

j_call: TRBJ2-1
clone_size: -
d_call: TRBD1
v_call: TRBV12-3/TRBV12-4
cdr3_aa: CAILPPGQRNEQFF
cdr3_nt: TGTGCCATCCTCCCTCCGGGACAGCGCAATGAGCAGTTCTTC

j_call: TRBJ2-2
clone_size: -
d_call: TRBD1
v_call: TRBV7-7
cdr3_aa: CASSLGTESGELFF
cdr3_nt: TGTGCTAGCAGCTTAGGGACAGAAAGCGGGGAGCTGTTTTTT

j_call: TRBJ2-1
clone_size: -
d_call: TRBD1
v_call: TRBV12-3/TRBV12-4
cdr3_aa: CASSLALGQGPYNEQFF
cdr3_nt: TGTGCCAGCAGTTTAGCGTTGGGACAGGGACCCTACAATGAGCAGTTCTTC

j_call: TRBJ2-1
clone_size: -
d_call: -
v_call: TRBV11-3
cdr3_aa: CASSLGPRWEQFF
cdr3_nt: TGTGCCAGCAGCCTCGGACCGCGTTGGGAGCAGTTCTTC

j_call: TRBJ2-2
clone_size: large
d_call: -
v_call: TRBV6-1
cdr3_aa: CASRPGVFDTGELFF
cdr3_nt: TGTGCCAGCAGACCAGGGGTTTTCGACACCGGGGAGCTGTTTTTT

j_call: TRBJ2-3
clone_size: few
d_call: -
v_call: TRBV6-1
cdr3_aa: CASKGGASFDTQYF
cdr3_nt: TGTGCCAGCAAAGGGGGGGCTAGTTTTGATACGCAGTATTTT

j_call: TRBJ2-1
clone_size: -
d_call: -
v_call: TRBV6-5
cdr3_aa: CASSYSAGWNEQFF
cdr3_nt: TGTGCCAGCAGTTACTCGGCGGGATGGAATGAGCAGTTCTTC

j_call: TRBJ2-7
clone_size: -
d_call: -
v_call: TRBV6-4
cdr3_aa: CASSEGELGEQYF
cdr3_nt: TGTGCCAGCAGCGAAGGAGAATTGGGAGAGCAGTACTTC

j_call: TRBJ2-5
clone_size: few
d_call: -
v_call: TRBV6-1
cdr3_aa: CASNARERMGQETQYF
cdr3_nt: TGTGCCAGCAACGCAAGGGAGAGGATGGGGCAAGAGACCCAGTACTTC

j_call: TRBJ2-1
clone_size: few
d_call: -
v_call: TRBV6-1
cdr3_aa: CASRGRERGDYNEQFF
cdr3_nt: TGTGCCAGCCGGGGCCGGGAGCGAGGGGACTACAATGAGCAGTTCTTC

j_call: TRBJ2-1
clone_size: -
d_call: -
v_call: TRBV7-6
cdr3_aa: CASSLINGGQWNEQFF
cdr3_nt: TGTGCCAGCAGCTTGATCAATGGCGGCCAGTGGAATGAGCAGTTCTTC

j_call: TRBJ2-2
clone_size: medium-sized
d_call: -
v_call: TRBV10-3
cdr3_aa: CAISVGGTGELFF
cdr3_nt: TGTGCCATCAGTGTTGGCGGCACCGGGGAGCTGTTTTTT

j_call: TRBJ2-5
clone_size: -
d_call: -
v_call: TRBV6-5
cdr3_aa: CASSYSIEGGETQYF
cdr3_nt: TGTGCCAGCAGTTACTCGATAGAGGGGGGTGAGACCCAGTACTTC

j_call: TRBJ2-7
clone_size: -
d_call: -
v_call: TRBV27
cdr3_aa: CASTELGTSSPGEQYF
cdr3_nt: TGTGCCAGCACCGAACTCGGGACTTCGAGCCCGGGCGAGCAGTACTTC